These 17 T cell receptor beta chains share one sample of origin, sequenced in a study of hypomethylating agent response in myelodysplastic syndrome. Only in-frame clones appear in the TCRdb table, and some are missing; sequencing was by immunoSEQ multiplex PCR. The profile shows about 5,100 clones, over 70% of them singletons. Specimen: bone marrow, collected before or after starting hypomethylating agent treatment for myelodysplastic syndrome (not recorded which). The receptor set was obtained from a human donor with myelodysplastic syndrome.

This chain uses TRBV28 with TRBJ2-6; 8 positions match TRBD1. V gave up 8 bases and J gave up 2 bases; unmatched junction bases: 14. Germline-derived CDR1 and CDR2 are MDHEN and SYDVKM. The CDR3 totals 18 residues. DNA for the CDR3: TGTGCCAGCTCCTCCGGGCAGGGGGCTTTAGCTGGGGCCAACGTCCTGACTTTC. This gives the protein CASSSGQGALAGANVLTF. Full variable domain (missing parts from reference TRBV28 and TRBJ2-6): DVKVTQSSRYLVKRTGEKVFLECVQDMDHENMFWYRQDPGLGLRLIYFSYDVKMKEKGDIPEGYSVSREKKERFSLILESASTNQTSMYLCASSSGQGALAGANVLTFGAGSRLTVL.

The chain employs TRBV6-6 and TRBJ2-7; 7 bases align to TRBD2. The CDR3 runs 12 residues. Germline lookup yields CDR1 MNHNY and CDR2 SVGAGI (reference sequence). Unmatched junction bases numbered 4, after V lost 8 bases and J lost 3 bases. The chain's CDR3 is CASVGGVYEQYF. CDR3 DNA sequence: TGTGCCAGCGTTGGGGGGGTCTACGAGCAGTACTTC.

This clone appeared a few times. The V and J genes are TRBV7-8 and TRBJ2-5; 7 nucleotides match TRBD1. In germline, CDR1 is SGHVS, CDR2 FQNEAQ. V lost 4 bases, J lost 1 base, and 6 bases stayed unmatched. The CDR3 loop spans 15 amino acids. The CDR3 loop reads CASSYRDRLQETQYF. The CDR3 bases are TGTGCCAGCAGCTACCGGGACAGACTCCAAGAGACCCAGTACTTC.

This sequence joins TRBV5-6 and TRBJ2-7; D is unclear. The V gene's germline CDR1 is SGHDT and CDR2 YYEEEE. The CDR3 is 16 amino acids. V lost 3 bases and J 0 bases, leaving 16 bases between the germline ends. The CDR3 here is CASSSIGELDSYEQYF. DNA for the CDR3: TGTGCCAGCAGCTCCATTGGGGAATTGGACTCCTACGAGCAGTACTTC.

The J gene is TRBJ2-5, the V gene TRBV4-2; D may be TRBD1 or TRBD2 (6 bases each). CDR3 size: 15 residues. From germline, CDR1 is LGHNA and CDR2 YNFKEQ. V lost 2 bases, J lost 2 bases, and 12 bases lay in between. The CDR3 DNA is TGTGCCAGCAGCCAATTCGGGGGACAACAAGAGACCCAGTACTTC. Translated, it gives CASSQFGGQQETQYF.

The chain couples TRBV9 to TRBJ2-7, with 7 bases that match TRBD1. Per germline, CDR1 SGDLS and CDR2 YYNGEE. There are 16 residues in the CDR3. J was trimmed by 5 bases and V by 0 bases; bases with no gene match: 11. The CDR3 loop reads CASSVGQGLGFDEQYF. In DNA, the CDR3 is TGTGCCAGCAGCGTAGGACAGGGATTGGGCTTCGACGAGCAGTACTTC.

The chain combines TRBV7-8 with TRBJ1-2; 9 nucleotides align to TRBD1. The length of the CDR3 is 15 residues. CDR1 and CDR2 from the germline V gene are SGHVS and FQNEAQ. The trim removed 5 bases at V and 3 bases at J, leaving 7 bases unmatched. CDR3 coding DNA: TGTGCCAGCAGCCTCGTCCGGACAGGGGACTATGGCTACACCTTC. Translating it yields CASSLVRTGDYGYTF.

The J gene is TRBJ2-5, the V gene TRBV7-2, with D possibly being TRBD2 (6 bases). Germline V CDR1 and CDR2: SGHTA, FQGNSA. The germline V and J ends were trimmed by 1 base and 4 bases, with 10 bases remaining between them. This CDR3 is 14 amino acids long. Here the CDR3 reads CASSLELAGETQYF. Written as DNA, the CDR3 is TGTGCCAGCAGCTTAGAACTAGCTGGAGAGACCCAGTACTTC.

This clone was counted between two and nine times. The V and J genes are TRBV27 and TRBJ1-2, with 7 nucleotides matching TRBD1. The CDR3 covers 15 residues. Per germline, CDR1 MNHEY and CDR2 SMNVEV (reference sequence). The V and J ends lost 6 bases and 3 bases, in that order; junction bases with no gene match: 10. The CDR3 region has the DNA TGTGCCAGCAGCTCGACAGGGATTTCGTACTATGGCTACACCTTC. Protein: CASSSTGISYYGYTF.

The rearrangement uses TRBV6-4 and TRBJ2-6; D unresolved. CDR1 and CDR2 from the germline V gene are MRHNA and SNTAGT. The CDR3 runs to 14 residues. V lost 2 bases to trimming and J lost 1 base, with 3 bases between them. CDR3 amino acids: CASSDGSGANVLTF. CDR3 sequence (DNA): TGTGCCAGCAGTGACGGGTCTGGGGCCAACGTCCTGACTTTC.

In its sample, this clone is large (0.1 to 1%). The chain combines TRBV2 with TRBJ1-6; D is possibly TRBD1 (5 bases). Trimming shortened V by 6 bases and J by 10 bases, and 16 bases separated the two germline ends. Per germline, CDR1 SNHLY and CDR2 FYNNEI. The CDR3 has 14 amino acids. CDR3 DNA sequence: TGTGCCAGCAGGGGGCTGGCAGAACAATCACCCCTCCACTTT. This codes for CASRGLAEQSPLHF.

The chain recombines TRBV19 with TRBJ1-1; D remains unclear. The germline V gene encodes CDR1 LNHDA and CDR2 SQIVND (reference sequence). The V gene lost 7 bases and the J gene lost 3 bases, with 18 bases spanning the gap. This CDR3 is built from 15 residues. The CDR3 spells CASTAPPGWDTEAFF. The CDR3 nucleotides read TGTGCCAGTACCGCGCCCCCCGGTTGGGACACTGAAGCTTTCTTT.

CDR3 protein: CASSFRALTRERTDTQYF. CDR3 DNA: TGTGCCAGCAGTTTCCGCGCCCTCACGAGGGAACGTACAGATACGCAGTATTTT. The chain combines TRBV27 with TRBJ2-3; D is possibly TRBD2 (5 bases). The V gene's germline CDR1 is MNHEY and CDR2 SMNVEV (reference sequence). Trimming stripped 3 bases from V and 3 bases from J, with 22 bases between. The CDR3 covers 18 residues.

The chain joins TRBV10-3 to TRBJ1-2, with D unresolved. Trimming removed 8 bases from V and 2 bases from J, with 9 bases in between. The CDR3 has 12 amino acids. Looked up from germline, CDR1 is ENHRY and CDR2 is SYGVKD. CDR3 loop: CAIRTGNYGYTF. The CDR3 DNA is TGTGCCATCCGTACGGGCAACTATGGCTACACCTTC.

The chain couples TRBV19 to TRBJ2-3; 9 bases agree with TRBD2. The V gene end was trimmed by 3 bases and the J gene end by 6 bases; junction bases not matched to a gene: 4. CDR3 size: 14 residues. Germline CDR1 and CDR2: LNHDA and SQIVND (reference sequence). CDR3 bases: TGTGCCAGTAGTATCATCCTAGCGGGGGATACGCAGTATTTT. Protein product: CASSIILAGDTQYF.

The rearrangement links TRBV27 to TRBJ2-2; 9 bases align to TRBD1. The germline V gene has CDR1 MNHEY and CDR2 SMNVEV (reference sequence). The CDR3 extends over 16 amino acids. J lost 6 bases, V lost 6 bases, and 11 bases had no gene match. CDR3 residues: CASRGSGTGNSGELFF. Written as DNA, the CDR3 is TGTGCCAGCAGGGGCTCCGGGACAGGGAATTCCGGGGAGCTGTTTTTT.

The genes are TRBV10-3 and TRBJ1-2; possible D gene TRBD1, 5 bases. Germline-derived CDR1 and CDR2 are ENHRY and SYGVKD. CDR3 length: 14 amino acids. V shed 6 bases and J shed 5 bases, with 16 bases lying between them. The CDR3 region has the DNA TGTGCCATCAGAGACCCGGGGGGTACATATGGCTACACCTTC. Its protein is CAIRDPGGTYGYTF.